In this sample, the clone carrying this TCR beta chain turned up a few times. Its antigen is currently unknown. This entry comes from a study of CD8 T cells in ankylosing spondylitis. V gave up 6 bases and J gave up 4 bases; unmatched junction bases: 8. Germline CDR1 and CDR2: DFQATT and SNEGSKA (reference sequence). CDR3 length: 14 residues. A quantitative 5'-RACE method, one with molecular barcodes, was used to make TCR beta libraries. TCRdb ran MiXCR on the 5' RACE reads and lists one entry per CDR3 protein. The sample has 700,000 to 1,000,000 distinct CDR3 sequences; roughly 12% are singletons. Study-wide results and limits: Several of the motif variants were reported before in synovial fluid and blood from reactive arthritis. Clones tied to disease were said to be significantly enriched in matched ankylosing spondylitis synovial fluid. A CD8+ phenotype characterized the disease-linked clones, which were relatively rare in peripheral blood. Ankylosing spondylitis blood seemed to carry a telltale TCR beta motif made of several highly homologous variants.

The chain couples TRBV20-1 to TRBJ2-3, with TRBD2 matching over 9 bases. Material: blood, either unsorted or a sorted T cell fraction (not recorded which). The receptor was isolated from a male donor with ankylosing spondylitis. The CDR3 is CSAVAGAPADTQYF. CDR3 in DNA: TGCAGTGCGGTAGCGGGAGCCCCCGCAGATACGCAGTATTTT.